What follows are 22 T cell receptor beta chains derived from one specimen sequenced in a study of read filtering for tumor transcriptome and immune sequencing. From 350 to 500 ng of RNA, a library with molecular barcoded alpha/delta and beta/gamma adaptors was made. Using its own MiXCR run on the reads, TCRdb lists one record per CDR3 protein. The sample contains approximately 45,000 distinct CDR3 sequences, about 20% of which appear only once. Source material: a population of CD138-negative cells sorted from bone marrow. The receptor set was obtained from a donor over 35 with multiple myeloma.

As concerns this clonotype: A far larger clone lies a single base away; this is likely a read error. This chain links TRBV6-6 with TRBJ1-1, with D possibly matching TRBD1 (6 bases). Looked up from germline, CDR1 is MNHNY and CDR2 is SVGAGI (reference sequence). The CDR3 covers 18 residues. Here the CDR3 reads CASSYMGTQGKLNTEALF. The CDR3 DNA is TGTGCCAGCAGTTATATGGGGACACAGGGAAAGTTGAACACTGAAGCTCTCTTT.

The sample holds a few counts of this clonotype. This chain connects TRBV24-1 to TRBJ2-1; no clear D. V lost 3 bases, J lost 0 bases, and 8 bases lay in between. This CDR3 contains 15 residues. Germline V CDR1 and CDR2: KGHDR, SFDVKD. CDR3 DNA: TGTGCCACCAGTGATCCTTCGAGCTCCTACAATGAGCAGTTCTTC. It translates to CATSDPSSSYNEQFF.

The chain links TRBV27 to TRBJ2-7, with TRBD2 identical over 11 bases. Germline V gene lookup returns CDR1 MNHEY and CDR2 SMNVEV (reference sequence). V shed 2 bases, J shed 4 bases, and the junction held 1 base outside the gene matches. The CDR3 totals 14 residues. CDR3 sequence (DNA): TGTGCCAGCAGTTTAACTAGCGGGGGTTACGAGCAGTACTTC. Residues: CASSLTSGGYEQYF.

This clonotype was observed many times. J is TRBJ1-5 and V is TRBV3-1, with 8 bases lining up with TRBD1. The germline V gene encodes CDR1 LGHDT and CDR2 YNNKEL (reference sequence). With 0 bases clipped from V and 4 bases from J, the junction kept 8 bases outside the gene matches. This CDR3 is 17 amino acids long. The CDR3 region has the DNA TGTGCCAGCAGCCAAGATCTGACAGGGGCGTTGAATCAGCCCCAGCATTTT. Encoded protein: CASSQDLTGALNQPQHF.

This clonotype is medium-sized by share. The chain uses TRBV7-9 and TRBJ1-1; no clear D. This CDR3 has 12 amino acids. Germline V gives CDR1 SEHNR, CDR2 FQNEAQ (reference sequence). V lost 0 bases and J lost 6, with 5 bases in between. CDR3 in DNA: TGTGCCAGCAGCTTAGCCCAGTCTGAAGCTTTCTTT. It is translated as CASSLAQSEAFF.

A word on this clonotype: This sequence is one base from a far larger clone and is likely a read error. V is TRBV7-9 and J is TRBJ2-1, with TRBD2 identical over 13 bases. Per germline, CDR1 SEHNR and CDR2 FQNEAQ (reference sequence). This CDR3 spans 15 amino acids. The CDR3 DNA reads as TGTGCCAGCAGCCTAGGGACTAGCGGGATCGTTGAGCAGCTCTTC. Residues: CASSLGTSGIVEQLF.

This clonotype was seen repeatedly, ten times or more. CDR3 bases: TGCAGCGTAGCGACTAGTCGGGTCGAGCAGTACTTC. It codes for CSVATSRVEQYF. The gene calls are TRBV29-1 and TRBJ2-7, with TRBD2 as a possible D gene (6 bases). V lost 6 bases to trimming and J lost 6 bases, with 15 bases between them. This CDR3 region has 12 residues. Germline CDR1 and CDR2: SQVTM and ANQGSEA.

In the case of this clonotype: A much larger clonotype is one base distant, so this may be a read error. The genes are TRBV2 and TRBJ1-5; perhaps TRBD1 as D (5 bases). Germline assignment: CDR1 SNHLY and CDR2 FYNNEI. The CDR3 has 14 residues. The CDR3 sequence: CASSPDSPNQPRHF. The CDR3 DNA reads TGTGCCAGCAGCCCCGACAGCCCCAATCAGCCCCGGCATTTT. The entire variable domain, with the rest obtained from reference TRBV2 and TRBJ1-5, is as follows: EPEVTQTPSHQVTQMGQEVILRCVPISNHLYFYWYRQILGQKVEFLVSFYNNEISEKSEIFDDQFSVERPDGSNFTLKIRSTKLEDSAMYFCASSPDSPNQPRHFGDGTRLSIL.

This sequence joins TRBV12-3 or TRBV12-4 and TRBJ2-7, with D possibly TRBD2 on 5 matching bases. The CDR3 sequence is 12 residues long. V lost 6 bases and J 3 bases, leaving 9 bases between the germline ends. This CDR3 reads CASRSDYYEQYF. The CDR3 nucleotides are TGTGCCAGCAGATCCGACTACTACGAGCAGTACTTC.

This clonotype was detected only once. Just one base apart from a much larger clone, this may be a read error. This chain joins TRBV11-3 and TRBJ2-7; no reliable D call. V was clipped by 1 base and J by 2 bases, with 6 bases between them. This CDR3 has 13 residues. Germline CDR1 and CDR2: SGHNT and YENEEA. CDR3: CASSLGRPYEQYF. The CDR3 nucleotides are TGTGCCAGCAGCTTAGGTCGGCCCTACGAGCAGTACTTC.

This clonotype was seen ten or more times. CDR3 residues: CSARRGPGELFF. As DNA, the CDR3 is TGCAGTGCTAGAAGGGGGCCCGGGGAGCTGTTTTTT. This chain links TRBV20-1 with TRBJ2-2, with 7 bases matching TRBD1. The CDR3 loop spans 12 amino acids. Trimming took 2 bases from V and 6 from J; bases not matched to a gene: 0. Germline V gene sequence: CDR1 DFQATT, CDR2 SNEGSKA (reference sequence).

In this sample, this clonotype turned up many times. This chain joins TRBV20-1 and TRBJ1-6; no firm D call. V gave up 0 bases and J gave up 7 bases, with 16 bases separating them. This CDR3 has 16 residues. Germline lookup yields CDR1 DFQATT and CDR2 SNEGSKA (reference sequence). For the CDR3, the DNA is TGCAGTGCTAGAGATAGCAGGACGGGATTAAATTCACCCCTCCACTTT. Amino acid sequence: CSARDSRTGLNSPLHF.

Many counts were recorded for this clonotype. The chain employs TRBV28 and TRBJ2-5; D is unresolved. Trimming removed 4 bases from V and 2 bases from J, with 5 bases in between. The germline gives CDR1 MDHEN, CDR2 SYDVKM. CDR3 size: 12 residues. CDR3 sequence reads: CASSSRQETQYF. CDR3 coding DNA: TGTGCCAGCAGTTCTAGACAAGAGACCCAGTACTTC.

This clonotype was counted a few times. V usage is TRBV7-9 and J usage is TRBJ1-4; no clear D gene. CDR1 and CDR2 from the germline V gene are SEHNR and FQNEAQ (reference sequence). Trimming took off 6 bases at V and 8 bases at J, with 13 bases between the two ends. This CDR3 has 13 residues. The CDR3 DNA follows: TGTGCCAGCAGATCGGCAAGTAGCGAAAAACTGTTTTTT. As protein: CASRSASSEKLFF.

This clonotype was recorded many times. The chain links TRBV7-3 to TRBJ2-3; 12 nucleotides line up with TRBD2. Germline CDR1 and CDR2: SGHTA and FQGTGA. The CDR3 sequence is 17 residues long. Trimming at V came to 1 base and at J to 5 bases, leaving 7 bases not matched to a gene. CDR3 region: CASSLMGGTSGLDTQYF. The CDR3, as DNA: TGTGCCAGCAGCTTAATGGGCGGGACTAGCGGGTTAGATACGCAGTATTTT.

Regarding this clonotype: It is likely a read error: a sequence one base away is far more abundant. CDR3 DNA: TGTGCCACCAGCAGAGCCTCCACACGGTACGAGCAGTTCTTC. Protein sequence: CATSRASTRYEQFF. The V gene is TRBV15, the J gene TRBJ2-1, with no clear D. V lost 1 base, J lost 10 bases, and 14 bases lay in between. CDR3 size: 14 residues. Germline V gene lookup returns CDR1 LNHNV and CDR2 YYDKDF (reference sequence).

The table lists this clonotype with many counts. This chain links TRBV7-2 with TRBJ2-5; D gene ambiguous. The CDR3 sequence is 13 residues long. Germline V CDR1 and CDR2: SGHTA, FQGNSA. The ends were cut back, 0 bases at V and 5 bases at J, with 7 bases in the middle. This chain's CDR3 is CASSLAGRETQYF. CDR3 in DNA: TGTGCCAGCAGCTTAGCGGGCCGGGAGACCCAGTACTTC.

This clonotype was seen more than once but under ten times. The chain employs TRBV7-2 and TRBJ1-6, with unresolved D. The V gene lost 7 bases and the J gene lost 9 bases, with 10 bases spanning the gap. The CDR3 extends over 12 amino acids. Germline V gene data show CDR1 as SGHTA and CDR2 as FQGNSA. DNA for the CDR3: TGTGCCAGCACCCTAACCGCTTCACCCCTCCACTTT. As protein: CASTLTASPLHF.

This clonotype was seen ten or more times. This chain links TRBV2 with TRBJ2-7; TRBD1 is a possible D gene (7 bases). The ends were cut back, 6 bases at V and 10 bases at J, with 16 bases in the middle. The germline CDR1 and CDR2 sequences are SNHLY and FYNNEI. CDR3 size: 12 residues. For the CDR3, the DNA is TGTGCCAGCAGGGAGGGGTCAGGGGGTCAGTACTTC. It encodes CASREGSGGQYF. The variable domain in full, with the rest retrieved from reference TRBV2 and TRBJ2-7, is EPEVTQTPSHQVTQMGQEVILRCVPISNHLYFYWYRQILGQKVEFLVSFYNNEISEKSEIFDDQFSVERPDGSNFTLKIRSTKLEDSAMYFCASREGSGGQYFGPGTRLTVT.

This clonotype appeared many times. CDR3 region: CSADRGSYNEQFF. The CDR3 DNA reads TGCAGTGCCGACAGGGGCTCCTACAATGAGCAGTTCTTC. The chain joins TRBV20-1 to TRBJ2-1; 8 bases align to TRBD1. CDR3 length: 13 amino acids. Trimming took 6 bases from V and 0 from J; bases not matched to a gene: 1. Per germline, CDR1 DFQATT and CDR2 SNEGSKA (reference sequence).

The table lists this clonotype with many counts. This chain links TRBV25-1 with TRBJ1-1; unclear D gene. Trimming took off 3 bases at V and 1 base at J, with 3 bases between the two ends. Germline V CDR1 and CDR2: MGHDK, SYGVNS. CDR3 length: 12 residues. CDR3 residues: CASSEGNTEAFF. The CDR3 nucleotides read TGTGCCAGCAGTGAGGGGAACACTGAAGCTTTCTTT.

This clonotype was seen many times. This may be a read error, as it is one base from a much larger clone. This CDR3 is CASSRETNYNEQFF. The CDR3 DNA sequence: TGTGCCAGCAGCCGAGAGACGAACTACAATGAGCAGTTCTTC. V is TRBV14 and J is TRBJ2-1; D not certain. Germline V gives CDR1 SGHDN, CDR2 FVKESK. The CDR3 length is 14 residues. V was cut by 4 bases and J by 3 bases, with 10 bases left in between.